This T cell receptor (beta chain) was observed in a study of blood T cell repertoires in COVID-19. Study context: Acute-phase and convalescent COVID-19 samples originated in the United States, Italy and Spain. From T cells, B-cell-depleted T cells, or PBMCs came the material, which was cDNA or gDNA.

V shed 8 bases and J shed 4 bases, with 17 bases lying between them. CDR3 length: 15 residues. Germline values: CDR1 SGHNT, CDR2 YENEEA. Study processing details: Counts of nucleated cells, estimated from reference gene primer amplification, were obtained. TCRdb's copy holds only in-frame clones and misses some; the assay was immunoSEQ multiplex PCR. The V and J calls and clone size come from that table; D and trimming were worked out from the DNA. This table has 160,000 or so clones, around 81% appearing once. The sequence was collected from a man in his fifties or sixties with active or convalescent COVID-19. The material sequenced was peripheral blood. This chain joins TRBV11-3 and TRBJ2-2; D perhaps matches TRBD2 (6 bases). The CDR3 protein is CASAPGGPSTGELFF. In DNA form, the CDR3 reads TGTGCCAGCGCCCCAGGAGGGCCAAGCACCGGGGAGCTGTTTTTT.